Listed below are T cell receptor beta chains from one sample, sequenced in a study of T-cell memory formation after mild COVID-19. Each CDR3 protein is one row after TCRdb ran MiXCR on the 5' RACE reads. The sample records about 470,000 distinct CDR3 sequences, roughly 25% being singletons. The sequenced sample consisted of PBMCs or a T cell subset sorted from them (not recorded which). These receptors all stem from an adult woman who had mild COVID-19 (a few samples of this study predate the infection). Cell type and time point are not known. Each CDR3 is given with its conserved first and last residue. D genes are given only for firm matches. Expanded clones are given a class, and other clones once, few, many or no size at all.

V gene,D gene,clone size,J gene,CDR3 DNA,CDR3 protein
TRBV19,TRBD2,few,TRBJ2-3,TGTGCCAGTAGTAGGGGGACTAGCGGGACGCTCACAGATACGCAGTATTTT,CASSRGTSGTLTDTQYF
TRBV6-2/TRBV6-3,TRBD2,NA,TRBJ2-5,TGTGCCAGCCTAGGGACTACGACGGGACGCGACCAAGAGACCCAGTACTTC,CASLGTTTGRDQETQYF
TRBV10-3,NA,NA,TRBJ2-3,TGTGCCATCAGTCCCGGAACCACGGGGGATACGCAGTATTTT,CAISPGTTGDTQYF
TRBV29-1,NA,few,TRBJ2-5,TGCAGCGTTCCAGGGGAGACCCAGTACTTC,CSVPGETQYF
TRBV24-1,NA,NA,TRBJ2-1,TGTGCCACCAGTGACGTGACTGTCCTCTCGGCGGATGAGCAGTTCTTC,CATSDVTVLSADEQFF
TRBV12-3/TRBV12-4,TRBD1,NA,TRBJ1-2,TGTGCCAGCAGTTCTACAGGGGCCTATGGCTACACCTTC,CASSSTGAYGYTF
TRBV6-2/TRBV6-3,TRBD2,NA,TRBJ2-2,TGTGCCAGCAGTTACTCGCGCGGGAGGGCCACCGGGGAGCTGTTTTTT,CASSYSRGRATGELFF
TRBV4-3,NA,NA,TRBJ2-2,TGCGCCAGCAGCCAAGATAGGTGGCCCGGGGAGCTGTTTTTT,CASSQDRWPGELFF
TRBV15,NA,few,TRBJ2-3,TGTGCCACCAGCAGAGGGTCCCCAGATACGCAGTATTTT,CATSRGSPDTQYF
TRBV27,TRBD2,many,TRBJ2-7,TGTGCCAGCAGTTCCGGGACTAGCGGATCCTACGAGCAGTACTTC,CASSSGTSGSYEQYF
TRBV3-1,TRBD1,NA,TRBJ1-5,TGTGCCAGCAGCCAAGGGACAGGGTTTGTAACGGTAAAGGCCCAGCATTTT,CASSQGTGFVTVKAQHF
TRBV3-1,NA,NA,TRBJ2-7,TGTGCCAGCAGCCCAATTTATAGCTCCTACGAGCAGTACTTC,CASSPIYSSYEQYF
TRBV3-1,TRBD1,NA,TRBJ2-7,TGTGCCAGCACCTGGGCTAGAGGACAGGGGGGGGAGCAGTACTTC,CASTWARGQGGEQYF
TRBV6-5,NA,few,TRBJ2-7,TGTGCCAGCAGTAGAGTCTACGAGCAGTACTTC,CASSRVYEQYF
TRBV7-2,NA,NA,TRBJ1-3,TGTGCCAGCAGCTTGGTGGGTCGGAACACCATATATTTT,CASSLVGRNTIYF
TRBV14,TRBD2,few,TRBJ2-5,TGTGCCAGCAGCCCCACCGGGACTATCCAGTACTTC,CASSPTGTIQYF
TRBV5-5,NA,NA,TRBJ1-1,TGTGCCAGCAGCTTGGATCCGATGAACACTGAAGCTTTCTTT,CASSLDPMNTEAFF
TRBV24-1,NA,NA,TRBJ2-3,TGTGCCACCAGTGGCGCAGGGGAGCCAGATACGCAGTATTTT,CATSGAGEPDTQYF
TRBV27,NA,few,TRBJ2-1,TGTGCCAGCAGTTTAGGGGGGTTGGATGAGCAGTTCTTC,CASSLGGLDEQFF
TRBV7-9,NA,NA,TRBJ1-1,TGTGCCAGCAGCATTCCCCCCATAGGGCAGGAGAACACTGAAGCTTTCTTT,CASSIPPIGQENTEAFF
TRBV7-7,NA,NA,TRBJ2-5,TGTGCTAGCAGCATCGACAGACAAGAGACCCAGTACTTC,CASSIDRQETQYF
TRBV12-3/TRBV12-4,NA,NA,TRBJ2-3,TGTGCCAGCAGTTTAGGCCTCGGTCAGGGTCGCACAGATACGCAGTATTTT,CASSLGLGQGRTDTQYF
TRBV6-1,NA,few,TRBJ1-2,TGTGCCAGCGGCACGGACGGAAGACACTATGGCTACACCTTC,CASGTDGRHYGYTF
TRBV24-1,NA,few,TRBJ2-1,TGTGCCACCAGTGATTGGCGGGGGCCGGGGAATGAGCAGTTCTTC,CATSDWRGPGNEQFF
TRBV7-6,NA,NA,TRBJ2-2,TGTGCCAGCACCTTGGGAGGCGGGGAGCTGTTTTTT,CASTLGGGELFF
TRBV6-2/TRBV6-3,NA,NA,TRBJ1-1,TGTGCCAGCAGTTACGGTACAAACACTGAAGCTTTCTTT,CASSYGTNTEAFF
TRBV6-2/TRBV6-3,NA,NA,TRBJ2-7,TGTGCCAGCAGTCATTTCCGTGTAGGGAGGCAGAGCTACGAGCAGTACTTC,CASSHFRVGRQSYEQYF
TRBV3-1,NA,NA,TRBJ1-2,TGTGCCAGCAGCCAGAACGGAGCTAACTATGGCTACACCTTC,CASSQNGANYGYTF
TRBV5-1,NA,NA,TRBJ2-2,TGCGCCAGCAGCTTGGTTGGCAACCCGAAGAGTGCCGGGGAGCTGTTTTTT,CASSLVGNPKSAGELFF
TRBV7-3,TRBD1,many,TRBJ2-1,TGTGCCAGCAGCCATAAGCGTCGGACAGGGTACAATGAGCAGTTCTTC,CASSHKRRTGYNEQFF
TRBV7-9,NA,NA,TRBJ1-1,TGTGCCAGCAGCGTCAGGGACGTAAAGGCTTTCTTT,CASSVRDVKAFF
TRBV7-9,TRBD1,many,TRBJ2-5,TGTGCCAGCAGCCCGGGCCAAGCGACAGGGAAAGAGACCCAGTACTTC,CASSPGQATGKETQYF
TRBV5-1,NA,NA,TRBJ2-2,TGCGCCAGCAGCTTGGATCCCCCCGGGACCGGGGAGCTGTTTTTT,CASSLDPPGTGELFF
TRBV9,TRBD2,NA,TRBJ2-2,TGTGCCAGCAGCCCAACGACTAGCGGGATGCCCGGGGAGCTGTTTTTT,CASSPTTSGMPGELFF
TRBV19,TRBD1,NA,TRBJ2-7,TGTGCCAGTAGGAGGACAGGGAGCTCCTACGAGCAGTACTTC,CASRRTGSSYEQYF
TRBV5-1,NA,NA,TRBJ2-2,TGCGCCAGCAGCTTCGGAGGCCCCGGCTTCATTGGAGACACCGGGGAGCTGTTTTTT,CASSFGGPGFIGDTGELFF
TRBV20-1,NA,few,TRBJ2-1,TGCAGTGCTAGAGGGGGGGGCAGAGCGACTTCCCCCTACAATGAGCAGTTCTTC,CSARGGGRATSPYNEQFF
TRBV7-2,NA,NA,TRBJ2-3,TGTGCCAGCAGCCGCTGGGCTGCGTGGAGCACAGATACGCAGTATTTT,CASSRWAAWSTDTQYF
TRBV20-1,NA,few,TRBJ2-1,TGCAGTGCTAGAGACACCGGGCCGGCTAACCACAATGAGCAGTTCTTC,CSARDTGPANHNEQFF
TRBV7-6,TRBD2,few,TRBJ2-3,TGTGCCAGCAGCTTAGCTGGGGAACTAGCGGGGGCCGGGGCAGATACGCAGTATTTT,CASSLAGELAGAGADTQYF
TRBV11-3,TRBD1,few,TRBJ2-2,TGTGCCAGCAGCCCTACCTGGGACAGGGCGACCGGGGAGCTGTTTTTT,CASSPTWDRATGELFF
TRBV29-1,NA,few,TRBJ2-3,TGCAGCGTTGGGGAGCTCGGAGATACGCAGTATTTT,CSVGELGDTQYF
TRBV7-2,NA,many,TRBJ2-7,TGTGCCAGCAGCTTAGCCGGGCCGCCCTACGAGCAGTACTTC,CASSLAGPPYEQYF
TRBV2,TRBD2,once,TRBJ2-1,TGTGCCAGCGAACGGCGGGGGATGGGGAATGAGCAGTTCTTC,CASERRGMGNEQFF
TRBV7-8,NA,NA,TRBJ2-4,TGTGCCAGCAGCTTATTTAGTTCCCCCCTAGCCAAAAACATTCAGTACTTC,CASSLFSSPLAKNIQYF
TRBV20-1,NA,many,TRBJ2-5,TGCAGTGCTAGAGAAGTGATGGGGGAAGGAAGGGAGACCCAGTACTTC,CSAREVMGEGRETQYF
TRBV25-1,TRBD1,few,TRBJ2-7,TGTGCCAGCAGTACATCGGGACAGCCGGCATACGAGCAGTACTTC,CASSTSGQPAYEQYF
TRBV2,NA,few,TRBJ2-7,TGTGCCAGCAGCGAGGCGAGACCCTACCGGCAGTACTTC,CASSEARPYRQYF
TRBV4-1,TRBD1,NA,TRBJ2-3,TGCGCCAGCAGCCATAGATTGGGACAGGGATTTGTGAGCACAGATACGCAGTATTTT,CASSHRLGQGFVSTDTQYF
TRBV29-1,NA,few,TRBJ2-1,TGCAGCGTTGCTGGGGTAGGGGCAGCCTACAATGAGCAGTTCTTC,CSVAGVGAAYNEQFF
TRBV5-1,NA,many,TRBJ2-1,TGCGCCAGCAGCTTGATCCAGGGAAATGAGCAGTTCTTC,CASSLIQGNEQFF